The following is a TCR beta chain sequence with its context. The antigen is undetermined. Looked up from germline, CDR1 is SGDLS and CDR2 is YYNGEE. V dropped 1 base and J dropped 3; count of bases not matched to a gene: 15. The CDR3 runs to 18 residues. The data stem from a study of cytomegalovirus exposure and HLA in healthy donors. Overall study findings and caveats: Reportedly, diagnosis of cytomegalovirus status by the classifier showed high specificity and sensitivity. TCR beta chain V- and J-gene trimming was linked, in a later analysis, to a missense variant in DCLRE1C. Rare sequences made up most TCRs, while some public TCRs were found in many donors.

The PCR made use of 60 Vbeta and 13 Jbeta primers. The method was immunoSEQ multiplex PCR; TCRdb's version includes in-frame clones alone and lacks a portion of them. The table has about 160,000 clones, about three quarters seen once. It was healthy bone marrow donors who served as donors. The source is a female donor in good health and CMV-seronegative. The sequenced material came from PBMCs. The chain joins TRBV9 to TRBJ1-2, with 7 bases identical to TRBD1. CDR3 amino acids: CASSVFHTVAGGYYGYTF. The CDR3 nucleotides are TGTGCCAGCAGCGTATTCCATACAGTCGCAGGGGGTTACTATGGCTACACCTTC.